This is a list of T cell receptor beta chains from one sample in a study of cytomegalovirus exposure and HLA in healthy donors. TCRdb keeps only in-frame clones here, not all; method: immunoSEQ multiplex PCR. The repertoire holds about 130,000 clones, about 69% seen once, with roughly 3.1% in the top ten. The sample consisted of PBMCs. The receptors shown here come from a man aged 25 to 40 in good health and CMV-seronegative. Both conserved end residues are part of each CDR3. Each record gives: CDR3 DNA, CDR3 protein, V gene, clone size, J gene, D gene. The D gene is left open where the match is weak. The listing skips clone size in some rows; elsewhere it reads once, few, many or a size class.

DNA: TGTGCCTGGAATGTAGGGGACAGGGGAGGCTACACCTTC
CDR3: CAWNVGDRGGYTF
V: TRBV30
size: -
J: TRBJ1-2
D: TRBD1

DNA: TGTGCCTGGAGTGTTAGCAACGGCGGGGAGCTGTTTTTT
CDR3: CAWSVSNGGELFF
V: TRBV30
size: -
J: TRBJ2-2
D: -

DNA: TGTGCCAGTAAACCCGACCGGACAGGGGGGTTAAGAAGCAATCAGCCCCAGCATTTT
CDR3: CASKPDRTGGLRSNQPQHF
V: TRBV19
size: -
J: TRBJ1-5
D: TRBD1

DNA: TGTGCCAGCAGTTTATTTCCAGTCCCGTATAGCAATCAGCCCCAGCATTTT
CDR3: CASSLFPVPYSNQPQHF
V: TRBV28
size: few
J: TRBJ1-5
D: -

DNA: TGCGCCAGCAGCCATCCCCTCACGGGGACAGGGCCACAATGGGGCCCTTTAAATGGCTACACCTTC
CDR3: CASSHPLTGTGPQWGPLNGYTF
V: TRBV4-3
size: -
J: TRBJ1-2
D: TRBD1

DNA: TGCGCCAGCAGCCAAGATCCCGCGAACAGTCCTAACTATGGCTACACCTTC
CDR3: CASSQDPANSPNYGYTF
V: TRBV4-1
size: -
J: TRBJ1-2
D: -

DNA: TGTGCCAGCAGCCCAAGCCCGGGGGGCTACAATGAGCAGTTCTTC
CDR3: CASSPSPGGYNEQFF
V: TRBV7-3
size: -
J: TRBJ2-1
D: TRBD2

DNA: TGTGCCAGCAGTTACGGGGCGGGGGGGGACACCGGGGAGCTGTTTTTT
CDR3: CASSYGAGGDTGELFF
V: TRBV6-5
size: few
J: TRBJ2-2
D: TRBD2

DNA: TGTGCTAGCAGCTCCGGGACTAGCGGGAGTACAGAGACCCAGTACTTC
CDR3: CASSSGTSGSTETQYF
V: TRBV7-7
size: few
J: TRBJ2-5
D: TRBD2

DNA: TGTGCCAGCAGCTTATATGTGGGGAGGCCGGTTTCGCTGTTTTTT
CDR3: CASSLYVGRPVSLFF
V: TRBV7-2
size: -
J: TRBJ1-4
D: -

DNA: TGTGCCAGCTCAATACAGGGGAATCTTGGCCCTGAAGCTTTCTTT
CDR3: CASSIQGNLGPEAFF
V: TRBV18
size: -
J: TRBJ1-1
D: TRBD1

DNA: TGTGCTAGCAGCTCCCAGACGGGCACTGAAGCTTTCTTT
CDR3: CASSSQTGTEAFF
V: TRBV7-7
size: -
J: TRBJ1-1
D: -

DNA: TGTGCCAGCAGCTTAGATCAGGGCCCGAATGAAAAACTGTTTTTT
CDR3: CASSLDQGPNEKLFF
V: TRBV7-9
size: -
J: TRBJ1-4
D: -

DNA: TGTGCCAGCAGCGCCACGACAGGGTCGGAGACCCAGTACTTC
CDR3: CASSATTGSETQYF
V: TRBV11-2
size: once
J: TRBJ2-5
D: TRBD1

DNA: TGTGCCATCACCAGCGGGAATCACAATGAGCAGTTCTTC
CDR3: CAITSGNHNEQFF
V: TRBV10-3
size: -
J: TRBJ2-1
D: TRBD2

DNA: TGTGCCTGGGAGGGGGGGCAGGTGGAGACCCAGTACTTC
CDR3: CAWEGGQVETQYF
V: TRBV30
size: -
J: TRBJ2-5
D: -

DNA: TGCGCCAGCAGCTTGAGCATTTCTCGTGGAAACACCATATATTTT
CDR3: CASSLSISRGNTIYF
V: TRBV5-1
size: -
J: TRBJ1-3
D: -

DNA: TGCGCCAGCAGCTTCGGACAGGACACTGAAGCTTTCTTT
CDR3: CASSFGQDTEAFF
V: TRBV5-1
size: few
J: TRBJ1-1
D: TRBD1

DNA: TGTGCCAGTAGCACGGGACTAGCGGGGGGGCCCAACAATGAGCAGTTCTTC
CDR3: CASSTGLAGGPNNEQFF
V: TRBV19
size: -
J: TRBJ2-1
D: TRBD2

DNA: TGTGCTAGCAGCTTAGCGCGGGACAGCGAGCAGTACTTC
CDR3: CASSLARDSEQYF
V: TRBV7-7
size: -
J: TRBJ2-7
D: -

DNA: TGTGCCAGCAGGATCCCAGGCACAGATACGCAGTATTTT
CDR3: CASRIPGTDTQYF
V: TRBV6-5
size: -
J: TRBJ2-3
D: -

DNA: TGTGCCAGCAGGGAGAACACCGCCGCGGGGTGGTTCTACACCTTC
CDR3: CASRENTAAGWFYTF
V: TRBV28
size: -
J: TRBJ1-2
D: -

DNA: TGTGCCAGCAGAAGAGCGGGGAGCTACGAGCAGTACTTC
CDR3: CASRRAGSYEQYF
V: TRBV25-1
size: -
J: TRBJ2-7
D: TRBD2

DNA: TGTGCCTGGAGTGTGGACTCCAGCGGGGCATACGAGCAGTACTTC
CDR3: CAWSVDSSGAYEQYF
V: TRBV30
size: few
J: TRBJ2-7
D: TRBD2

DNA: TGTGCCAGCAGCTTAAATCCCGCAGGGGCGAACACTGAAGCTTTCTTT
CDR3: CASSLNPAGANTEAFF
V: TRBV7-2
size: -
J: TRBJ1-1
D: -

DNA: TGTGCCAGCACGGGACTACACTACGAGCAGTACTTC
CDR3: CASTGLHYEQYF
V: TRBV13
size: -
J: TRBJ2-7
D: TRBD2

DNA: TGTGCCAGCAGTGAATTTGGTGAACCAGGGGTCTACGAGCAGTACTTC
CDR3: CASSEFGEPGVYEQYF
V: TRBV2
size: -
J: TRBJ2-7
D: -

DNA: TGTGCCACCAACAAGGGAGTAGACAATGAGCAGTTCTTC
CDR3: CATNKGVDNEQFF
V: TRBV15
size: -
J: TRBJ2-1
D: -

DNA: TGTGCCAGCAGACAGGGGACGAACACTGAAGCTTTCTTT
CDR3: CASRQGTNTEAFF
V: TRBV2
size: -
J: TRBJ1-1
D: TRBD1

DNA: TGTGCCAGCAGCTCAGAGGGGGATGAAGCTTTCTTT
CDR3: CASSSEGDEAFF
V: TRBV13
size: once
J: TRBJ1-1
D: -

DNA: TGTGCCAGCAGCTTGACAGGGTCCCCCGGGGAGCTGTTTTTT
CDR3: CASSLTGSPGELFF
V: TRBV13
size: -
J: TRBJ2-2
D: TRBD1

DNA: TGTGCCAGCAGCCCCGGAGTCGCCTCGGATGGCTACACCTTC
CDR3: CASSPGVASDGYTF
V: TRBV7-2
size: -
J: TRBJ1-2
D: -

DNA: TGCGCCAGCAGCCCGTTCGCGGGTCAGCCCCAGCATTTT
CDR3: CASSPFAGQPQHF
V: TRBV5-1
size: -
J: TRBJ1-5
D: -

DNA: TGTGCCAGCAGCTTGGACCCGGTAGCGGGAGGGTTGGGCACAGATACGCAGTATTTT
CDR3: CASSLDPVAGGLGTDTQYF
V: TRBV5-4
size: -
J: TRBJ2-3
D: TRBD2

DNA: TGTGCCAGCAGATCACTAGCGGGCATGCACAATGAGCAGTTCTTC
CDR3: CASRSLAGMHNEQFF
V: TRBV6-5
size: -
J: TRBJ2-1
D: TRBD2

DNA: TGCGCCAGCAGTGAACAGAAACCAGGGGGCACTATCCCACCTGGGGCCAACGTCCTGACTTTC
CDR3: CASSEQKPGGTIPPGANVLTF
V: TRBV10-1
size: -
J: TRBJ2-6
D: TRBD1

DNA: TGTGCCAGCAGCTTAATAGGGGGTACCTCTGGGGCCAACGTCCTGACTTTC
CDR3: CASSLIGGTSGANVLTF
V: TRBV7-3
size: -
J: TRBJ2-6
D: -

DNA: TGTGCCAGCAGCGTCACACCAGTAAACACTGAAGCTTTCTTT
CDR3: CASSVTPVNTEAFF
V: TRBV9
size: -
J: TRBJ1-1
D: -

DNA: TGTGCCAGCAGTCCCACGGTGGTACAGGCGGGAAACACCATATATTTT
CDR3: CASSPTVVQAGNTIYF
V: TRBV27
size: -
J: TRBJ1-3
D: -

DNA: TGTGCCAGCAGTGTCGACAAGGACTCTGGGGCCAACGTCCTGACTTTC
CDR3: CASSVDKDSGANVLTF
V: TRBV6-1
size: -
J: TRBJ2-6
D: -

DNA: TGCGCCAGCAGCTTGGAAACAGGGGTTAGTTCACCCCTCCACTTT
CDR3: CASSLETGVSSPLHF
V: TRBV5-1
size: -
J: TRBJ1-6
D: TRBD1

DNA: TGTGCCAGCAGTCAGGACAGGGTATCCGATACGCAGTATTTT
CDR3: CASSQDRVSDTQYF
V: TRBV6-1
size: -
J: TRBJ2-3
D: TRBD1

DNA: TGTGCCAGCAATAAGGAGGTATCAACAGATACGCAGTATTTT
CDR3: CASNKEVSTDTQYF
V: TRBV19
size: -
J: TRBJ2-3
D: -

DNA: TGTGCCAGCAGCTACAGCAGTAACAGGGGGGACGAGCAGTACTTC
CDR3: CASSYSSNRGDEQYF
V: TRBV7-9
size: -
J: TRBJ2-7
D: TRBD1